This T cell receptor beta chain was sequenced during a study of long-term antiretroviral therapy in people with HIV. Across the whole study: Some samples came about a decade before the 2015 immediate-ART recommendation, and these were the earliest.

Germline-derived CDR1 and CDR2 are MGHDK and SYGVNS. Trimming cost V 7 bases and J 0 bases, with 12 bases left between them. The CDR3 loop spans 14 amino acids. In the case of this clone: Its specificity is not known.

Broader study findings: Collection of the blood took place between the mid-2000s and the late 2010s. The ART regimens in use then may have been less effective than current ones.

Version v3.0 of the immunoSEQ assay ran at survey level. This table comes from immunoSEQ multiplex PCR, and its TCRdb copy is limited to in-frame clones, with some not included. The sample lists 15,000 or so clones, roughly nine tenths seen once, with 22% in the top ten. The V and J genes are TRBV25-1 and TRBJ1-1; D ambiguous. The sequencing used unsorted PBMCs, collected 2.1 years after starting antiretroviral therapy. This clonotype was sampled from a middle-aged woman with HIV. Written as DNA, the CDR3 is TGTGCCAGCACGTTTGCAGGCATGAACACTGAAGCTTTCTTT. Translation: CASTFAGMNTEAFF.